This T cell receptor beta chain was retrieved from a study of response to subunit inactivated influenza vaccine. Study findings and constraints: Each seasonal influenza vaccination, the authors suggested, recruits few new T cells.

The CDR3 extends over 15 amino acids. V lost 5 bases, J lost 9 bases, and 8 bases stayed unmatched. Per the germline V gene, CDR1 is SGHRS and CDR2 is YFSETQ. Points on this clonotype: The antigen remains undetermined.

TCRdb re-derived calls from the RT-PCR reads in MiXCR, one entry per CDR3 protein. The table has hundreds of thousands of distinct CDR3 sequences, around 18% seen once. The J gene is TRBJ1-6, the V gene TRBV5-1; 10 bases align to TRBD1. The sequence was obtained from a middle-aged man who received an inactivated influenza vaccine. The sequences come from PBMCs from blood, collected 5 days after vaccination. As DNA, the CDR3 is TGCGCCAGCAGACGAGGACAGGGGGTTAGTTCACCCCTCCACTTT. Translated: CASRRGQGVSSPLHF.